The 8 T cell receptor beta chains given below trace back to one sample, sequenced in a study of post-analysis software for immune sequencing data (dated by TCRdb to 2015 to 2017). Antigen specificity for these receptors is unknown. The paper's findings and limits, for the study overall: A few TRBV segments, including TRBV5-6, TRBV5-1 and TRBV20-1, were significantly more frequent in patients than controls.

Library prep was done by PCR. The sequencer listed for this sample is Illumina HiSeq 2500. To reduce PCR and sequencing biases, unique molecular identifiers were built into the TCR beta cDNA libraries. Starting from the raw public reads, TCRdb applied fastp trimming at Q25, assembled clones with MiXCR and retained in-frame beta chains. Each record represents a unique CDR3 protein, reported with the most common genes and DNA among its rows. Present in this sample are around 710,000 distinct CDR3 sequences, about 45% of which were seen just once. Around 4.7% of the sample comes from the top ten. The specimen sequenced was blood. The receptors stem from a girl aged 10-17 years with multiple sclerosis.

The V gene is TRBV10-3, the J gene TRBJ2-7, with TRBD1 identical over 7 bases. The CDR3 extends over 16 amino acids. V was pared by 0 bases and J by 2 bases, with 7 bases of the junction left unmatched. Germline assignment: CDR1 ENHRY and CDR2 SYGVKD. CDR3 loop: CAISESRKDRTYEQYF. The CDR3 nucleotides are TGTGCCATCAGTGAGTCCCGAAAGGACAGGACCTACGAGCAGTACTTC.

This rearrangement joins TRBV20-1 to TRBJ1-1, with TRBD1 matching over 8 bases. The CDR3 contains 11 residues. Trimming removed 5 bases from V and 11 bases from J; junction bases left unmatched: 7. Germline V gene lookup returns CDR1 DFQATT and CDR2 SNEGSKA (reference sequence). For the CDR3, the DNA is TGCAGTGCTCGTCCGGGACAGGTTGCTTTCTTT. It is translated as CSARPGQVAFF.

The chain combines TRBV20-1 with TRBJ2-3; D gene uncertain. Germline V lookup: CDR1 DFQATT, CDR2 SNEGSKA (reference sequence). Deletions cut 0 bases from V and 6 bases from J, with 7 bases between. This CDR3 contains 12 residues. CDR3 protein: CSARDVRDTQYF. DNA for the CDR3: TGCAGTGCTAGAGATGTTCGTGATACGCAGTATTTT.

There are a few counts of this clonotype. The rearrangement links TRBV29-1 to TRBJ2-1; possible D gene TRBD2, 5 bases. The CDR3 is made up of 13 amino acids. In germline, CDR1 is SQVTM, CDR2 ANQGSEA. The V end was cut by 3 bases, the J end by 4 bases, with 10 bases between. The CDR3 region has the DNA TGCAGCGTTGAGGACTTACCTTACAATGAGCAGTTCTTC. It specifies CSVEDLPYNEQFF.

This clonotype appeared a few times. This chain uses TRBV29-1 with TRBJ1-2, with D tentatively TRBD1 (5 bases). The CDR3 has 12 amino acids. The V gene lost 7 bases and the J gene lost 4 bases, with 13 bases spanning the gap. CDR1 is SQVTM, CDR2 ANQGSEA, per germline. The CDR3 sequence is CSAGGTAYGYTF. The DNA of the CDR3 is TGCAGCGCTGGCGGGACGGCCTATGGCTACACCTTC.

This clonotype showed up many times. V and J are TRBV12-3 or TRBV12-4 and TRBJ2-5; D is unclear. The CDR3 length is 11 residues. Trimming cost V 3 bases and J 4 bases, with 3 bases left between them. The CDR3 loop reads CASSFLETQYF. In nucleotides, the CDR3 is TGTGCCAGCAGTTTTCTAGAGACCCAGTACTTC.

The gene calls are TRBV20-1 and TRBJ1-4; D is unresolved. This CDR3 is 15 amino acids long. Germline CDR1 DFQATT, CDR2 SNEGSKA (reference sequence). V lost 5 bases to trimming and J lost 2 bases, with 15 bases between them. Written as DNA, the CDR3 is TGCAGTGCTGGCTCCGGGGTCCGGACTAATGAAAAACTGTTTTTT. Translated: CSAGSGVRTNEKLFF.

The chain links TRBV29-1 to TRBJ1-1; 9 positions match TRBD1. The CDR3 consists of 14 residues. V dropped 7 bases and J dropped 1; count of bases not matched to a gene: 7. Looked up from germline, CDR1 is SQVTM and CDR2 is ANQGSEA. The CDR3 protein is CSAGQGLANTEAFF. CDR3 sequence (DNA): TGCAGCGCCGGACAGGGGTTAGCGAACACTGAAGCTTTCTTT.